These 20 T cell receptor beta chains share one sample of origin, sequenced in a study of OX40 agonist ivuxolimab in advanced cancers. The method was immunoSEQ multiplex PCR; TCRdb's version includes in-frame clones alone and lacks a portion of them. This sample has approximately 40,000 clones; around 80% occur once, and the top ten carry less than 11%. The sequencing here drew on CD4+ or CD8+ T cells sorted from blood, taken in a trial of the OX40 agonist ivuxolimab. These receptor sequences come from an adult with an advanced solid tumor such as melanoma, head and neck, liver or kidney cancer.

CDR3 sequence (DNA): TGTGCCAGCAGACAGGTGCCCCCGGACCACCCCTACGAGCAGTACTTC. Translation gives CASRQVPPDHPYEQYF. The chain links TRBV27 to TRBJ2-7; D perhaps matches TRBD1 (5 bases). The V end lost 6 bases, the J end lost 2 bases, and 20 bases lay between the germline ends. CDR3 length: 16 residues. Germline CDR1 MNHEY, CDR2 SMNVEV (reference sequence).

The CDR3 DNA follows: TGTGCCAGCAGTCCTACGGGACTAGCGGTACGGGATACGCAGTATTTT. It yields the protein CASSPTGLAVRDTQYF. The chain carries TRBV27 and TRBJ2-3, with TRBD2 matching 11 bases. CDR3 length: 16 amino acids. After removal of 5 bases from V and 6 bases from J, the junction contained 10 bases not matched to a gene. Germline V lookup: CDR1 MNHEY, CDR2 SMNVEV (reference sequence).

This sequence joins TRBV30 and TRBJ2-7; 11 nucleotides align to TRBD2. CDR3 length: 14 residues. CDR1 and CDR2 (germline): GTSNPN, SVGIG (reference sequence). V was clipped by 4 bases and J by 5 bases; unmatched bases: 7. DNA for the CDR3: TGTGCCTGGACAACTAGCGGGAGCCTCAACGAGCAGTACTTC. Its protein product is CAWTTSGSLNEQYF. Looking up the rest from reference TRBV30 and TRBJ2-7 gives the full variable domain: SQTIHQWPATLVQPVGSPLSLECTVEGTSNPNLYWYRQAAGRGLQLLFYSVGIGQISSEVPQNLSASRPQDRQFILSSKKLLLSDSGFYLCAWTTSGSLNEQYFGPGTRLTVT.

This chain links TRBV4-1 with TRBJ1-1; D perhaps matches TRBD1 (6 bases). Trimming pared 1 base from V and 6 bases from J, leaving 18 bases between. The CDR3 contains 16 residues. Germline CDR1 is MGHRA and CDR2 is YSYEKL. The CDR3 DNA sequence: TGCGCCAGCAGCCAAGGGAGGACAGCCAGAGCGCCTGAAGCTTTCTTT. Translated: CASSQGRTARAPEAFF.

The CDR3 is CASSSFDILKFHEQYF. In DNA, the CDR3 is TGTGCCAGCAGCTCTTTTGACATCCTCAAATTTCACGAGCAGTACTTC. The chain couples TRBV7-8 to TRBJ2-7, with D unclear. Germline CDR1 reads SGHVS; CDR2 reads FQNEAQ. The ends were cut back, 4 bases at V and 5 bases at J, with 21 bases in the middle. CDR3 length equals 16 residues. Full variable domain (missing parts from reference TRBV7-8 and TRBJ2-7): GAGVSQSPRYKVAKRGQDVALRCDPISGHVSLFWYQQALGQGPEFLTYFQNEAQLDKSGLPSDRFFAERPEGSVSTLKIQRTQQEDSAVYLCASSSFDILKFHEQYFGPGTRLTVT.

V gene TRBV10-2 combines with J gene TRBJ2-7, with a possible D match to TRBD2 (5 bases). Trimming pared 2 bases from V and 4 bases from J, leaving 15 bases between. This CDR3 region has 15 residues. Germline assignment: CDR1 WSHSY and CDR2 SAAADI. Written as DNA, the CDR3 is TGCGCCAGCAGTGAGACCCCCGGGGTAAAGTACGAGCAGTACTTC. This translates into CASSETPGVKYEQYF.

In this sample, this clone turned up a few times. The CDR3 coding sequence is TGTGCCTGGAGCGGGACGTTTTATGGCTACACCTTC. Its protein is CAWSGTFYGYTF. This sequence joins TRBV30 and TRBJ1-2, with a possible D match to TRBD1 (5 bases). CDR1 GTSNPN and CDR2 SVGIG come from the germline V gene (reference sequence). Between the trimmed V and J ends, which lost 3 bases and 5 bases, there was a span of 10 bases. This CDR3 is built from 12 residues.

The chain employs TRBV18 and TRBJ1-1; 10 nucleotides align to TRBD1. The CDR3 is 14 amino acids. V lost 6 bases and J lost 7; bases outside the gene matches: 8. CDR1 is KGHSH and CDR2 is LQKENI in the germline V gene. This CDR3 reads CASSLGTGAGEAFF. The CDR3 bases are TGTGCCAGCTCGCTCGGGACAGGGGCAGGTGAAGCTTTCTTT.

The chain carries TRBV11-3 and TRBJ2-7; TRBD2 agrees at 11 bases. Germline V gene data show CDR1 as SGHNT and CDR2 as YENEEA. J lost 0 bases, V lost 5 bases, and 0 bases had no gene match. The CDR3 spans 14 residues. The CDR3 DNA follows: TGTGCCAGCAGCACTAGCGGGAGCTCCTACGAGCAGTACTTC. Its protein is CASSTSGSSYEQYF.

This clone appeared a few times. The V and J genes are TRBV28 and TRBJ2-7; D not certain. V was shortened by 5 bases and J by 9 bases, with 14 bases between the two germline ends. Germline V gene sequence: CDR1 MDHEN, CDR2 SYDVKM. CDR3 length: 12 amino acids. This chain's CDR3 is CASSPVEKGQYF. CDR3 nucleotides: TGTGCCAGCAGTCCCGTAGAGAAAGGGCAGTACTTC.

CDR3 region: CASSPPGTGMTDTQYF. The CDR3 DNA reads as TGTGCCAGCAGCCCGCCCGGGACAGGGATGACAGATACGCAGTATTTT. The chain is built from TRBV11-1 and TRBJ2-3; TRBD1 matches at 9 bases. The CDR3 totals 16 residues. Germline V gene lookup returns CDR1 SGHAT and CDR2 FQDESV (reference sequence). The trim removed 5 bases at V and 3 bases at J, leaving 9 bases unmatched.

This clone was counted a few times. CDR3 DNA: TGTGCCATCAGTGAGGACAGCGGTGGTGGCGCTGAAGCTTTCTTT. Its protein is CAISEDSGGGAEAFF. This sequence joins TRBV10-3 and TRBJ1-1, with a possible D match to TRBD1 (5 bases). Germline CDR1 and CDR2: ENHRY and SYGVKD. Trimming cost V 2 bases and J 6 bases, with 16 bases left between them. The CDR3 loop spans 15 amino acids.

The gene calls are TRBV28 and TRBJ1-1; the D gene is possibly TRBD1 (5 bases). The germline V and J ends were trimmed by 5 bases and 5 bases, with 18 bases remaining between them. The CDR3 totals 15 residues. Germline values: CDR1 MDHEN, CDR2 SYDVKM. CDR3 amino acids: CASSPVGRGRTEAFF. CDR3 in DNA: TGTGCCAGCAGTCCCGTTGGGAGGGGCAGGACTGAAGCTTTCTTT.

Only a few counts were recorded for this clone. J is TRBJ1-5 and V is TRBV5-1; D is possibly TRBD1 (5 bases). Germline-derived CDR1 and CDR2 are SGHRS and YFSETQ. With 0 bases removed from V and 7 bases from J, the gap between germline ends came to 14 bases. This CDR3 comprises 15 residues. DNA of the CDR3: TGCGCCAGCAGCTTGGAATGGGGGAGCGGGCAGCCCCAGCATTTT. Translated, it gives CASSLEWGSGQPQHF.

The V gene is TRBV5-1, the J gene TRBJ1-2, with D possibly matching TRBD1 (6 bases). Trimming stripped 3 bases from V and 8 bases from J, with 14 bases between. Germline CDR1 and CDR2: SGHRS and YFSETQ. CDR3 length: 13 amino acids. The CDR3 DNA sequence: TGCGCCAGCAGCTGGAGGGGGGCAGAAGGCTACACCTTC. Residues: CASSWRGAEGYTF. Complete variable domain (other parts from reference TRBV5-1 and TRBJ1-2): KAGVTQTPRYLIKTRGQQVTLSCSPISGHRSVSWYQQTPGQGLQFLFEYFSETQRNKGNFPGRFSGRQFSNSRSEMNVSTLELGDSALYLCASSWRGAEGYTFGSGTRLTVV.

This rearrangement joins TRBV10-1 to TRBJ2-7; possible D gene TRBD2, 6 bases. This CDR3 is built from 13 residues. The germline V gene has CDR1 WNHNN and CDR2 SYGVQD (reference sequence). V was trimmed by 3 bases and J by 3 bases, leaving 9 bases between them. The CDR3 sequence: CASSDQGGYEQYF. In nucleotides, the CDR3 is TGCGCCAGCAGTGATCAGGGAGGCTACGAGCAGTACTTC.

The chain combines TRBV19 with TRBJ1-1; tentatively, D is TRBD1 (6 bases). This CDR3 region has 15 residues. The V end was cut by 5 bases, the J end by 1 base, with 14 bases between. CDR1 is LNHDA, CDR2 SQIVND, per germline (reference sequence). CDR3: CASSEQGLTNTEAFF. The DNA for the CDR3 is TGTGCCAGTAGTGAACAGGGCTTGACGAACACTGAAGCTTTCTTT.

The J gene is TRBJ2-1, the V gene TRBV29-1; D not certain. Germline V gene data show CDR1 as SQVTM and CDR2 as ANQGSEA. This CDR3 is 13 amino acids long. Trimming removed 3 bases at V and 10 bases at J, with 16 bases between. The CDR3 bases are TGCAGCGTTGATAACCGCGGCCCAAGGGAGCAGTTCTTC. Residues: CSVDNRGPREQFF.

J is TRBJ1-2 and V is TRBV29-1, with 8 bases matching TRBD1. Germline V CDR1 and CDR2: SQVTM, ANQGSEA. The CDR3 is made up of 13 amino acids. Germline trimming cut 3 bases from V and 8 bases from J; bases unmatched to any gene: 8. CDR3 nucleotide sequence: TGCAGCGTTGAGACACAGGGGGGAGGGGGCTACACCTTC. It is translated as CSVETQGGGGYTF.

This clone appeared once. The chain uses TRBV19 and TRBJ2-1; no clear D gene. The CDR3 runs to 15 residues. V was shortened by 3 bases and J by 5 bases, with 14 bases between the two germline ends. CDR1 and CDR2 (germline): LNHDA, SQIVND (reference sequence). In nucleotides, the CDR3 is TGTGCCAGTAGTATCGGGTCCTATGAGAACAATGAGCAGTTCTTC. It yields the protein CASSIGSYENNEQFF.